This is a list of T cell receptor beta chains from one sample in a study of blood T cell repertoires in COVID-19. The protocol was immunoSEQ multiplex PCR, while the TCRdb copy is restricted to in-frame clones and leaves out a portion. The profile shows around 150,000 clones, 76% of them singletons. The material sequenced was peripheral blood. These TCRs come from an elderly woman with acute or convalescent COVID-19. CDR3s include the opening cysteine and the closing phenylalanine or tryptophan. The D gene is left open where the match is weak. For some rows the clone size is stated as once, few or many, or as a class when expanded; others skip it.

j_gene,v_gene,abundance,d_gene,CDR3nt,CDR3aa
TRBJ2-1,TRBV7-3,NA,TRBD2,TGTGCCAGCAGCCCGACTAGCGGGAACTACAATGAGCAGTTCTTC,CASSPTSGNYNEQFF
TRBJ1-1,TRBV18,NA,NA,TGTGCCAGCTCAACAGGGTTGATGACTGAAGCTTTCTTT,CASSTGLMTEAFF
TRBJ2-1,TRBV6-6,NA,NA,TGTGCCAGCAGTACCCATGGGGGCCAGTTCTTC,CASSTHGGQFF
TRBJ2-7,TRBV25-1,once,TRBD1,TGTGCCAGCAGTGAAGGGACAGGGGCCTCCTACGAGCAGTACTTC,CASSEGTGASYEQYF
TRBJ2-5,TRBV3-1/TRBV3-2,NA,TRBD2,TGTGCCAGCTCCCCGGGGGGGCAAGAGACCCAGTACTTC,CASSPGGQETQYF
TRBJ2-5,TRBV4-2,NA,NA,TGTGCCAGCAGCCAAGGGCTAACGGCCAGGGAGACCCAGTACTTC,CASSQGLTARETQYF
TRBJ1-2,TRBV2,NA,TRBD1,TGTGCCAGCAGGGGGGACAGCGTACTCTATGGCTACACCTTC,CASRGDSVLYGYTF
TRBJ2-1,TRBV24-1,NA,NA,TGTGCCACCAGTGATTCACAGCCAAGAAACTACAATGAGCAGTTCTTC,CATSDSQPRNYNEQFF
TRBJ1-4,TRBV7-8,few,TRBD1,TGTGCCAGCAGCCCAGGACAGGGCAGGGAAAAACTGTTTTTT,CASSPGQGREKLFF
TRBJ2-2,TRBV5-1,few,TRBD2,TGCGCCAGCAGCTTGGCTATGGGACTAGCGGGACATGCCGGGGAGCTGTTTTTT,CASSLAMGLAGHAGELFF
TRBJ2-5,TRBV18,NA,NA,TGTGCCAGCTCACAACAGCAAGAGACCCAGTACTTC,CASSQQQETQYF
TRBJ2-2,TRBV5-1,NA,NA,TGCGCCAGCAGCCACGGACAGACCGACACCGGGGAGCTGTTTTTT,CASSHGQTDTGELFF
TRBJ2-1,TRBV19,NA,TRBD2,TGTGCCAGTAGTGTCCTAGCGGGGGCCTACAATGAGCAGTTCTTC,CASSVLAGAYNEQFF
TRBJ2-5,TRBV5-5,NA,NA,TGTGCCAGCAGCAGTTGGACCGTCCCGGGGGAGACCCAGTACTTC,CASSSWTVPGETQYF
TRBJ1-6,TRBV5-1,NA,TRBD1,TGCGCCAGCAGCCAGCCCAGAACAGGGGGCGATTCACCCCTCCACTTT,CASSQPRTGGDSPLHF
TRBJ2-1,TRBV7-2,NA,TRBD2,TGTGCCAGCAGCCCCCACAGCGGGAGATACAATGAGCAGTTCTTC,CASSPHSGRYNEQFF
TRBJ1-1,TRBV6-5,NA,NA,TGTGCCAGCAGGATAAGTGGGCGGGGGAACACTGAAGCTTTCTTT,CASRISGRGNTEAFF
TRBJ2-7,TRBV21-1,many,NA,TGTGCCAGCAGCAAAGTGTCTAGCTACGAGCAGTACTTC,CASSKVSSYEQYF
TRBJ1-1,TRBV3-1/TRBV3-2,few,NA,TGTGCCAGCAGCTCCCGCCGGGGGATAACATCGGAAGCTTTCTTT,CASSSRRGITSEAFF
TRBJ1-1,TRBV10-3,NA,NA,TGTGCCATCAGTGAGTCGGGCTACACTGAAGCTTTCTTT,CAISESGYTEAFF
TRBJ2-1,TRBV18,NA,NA,TGTGCCAGCTCAGCTTTCACTAGCAGGGCGGGTGAGCAGTTCTTC,CASSAFTSRAGEQFF
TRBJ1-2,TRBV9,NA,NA,TGTGCCAGCAGCCCAGAGGGGCAGGGGTTCTATGGCTACACCTTC,CASSPEGQGFYGYTF
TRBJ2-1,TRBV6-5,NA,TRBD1,TGTGCCAGTACCGGGACAGGGGTAAATGAGCAGTTCTTC,CASTGTGVNEQFF
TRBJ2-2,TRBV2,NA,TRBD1,TGTGCCAGCAGTGCCGACAGGGTGAACACCGGGGAGCTGTTTTTT,CASSADRVNTGELFF
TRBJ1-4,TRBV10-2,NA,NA,TGCGCCAGCAGGTCTAGCACCACAACTAATGAAAAACTGTTTTTT,CASRSSTTTNEKLFF
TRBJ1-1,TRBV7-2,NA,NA,TGTGCCAGCAGCTCATCGGGACAAATGAACACTGAAGCTTTCTTT,CASSSSGQMNTEAFF
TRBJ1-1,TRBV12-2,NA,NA,TGTGCAAGTCGCTTAGTAGACAGGTCTGACACTGAAGCTTTCTTT,CASRLVDRSDTEAFF
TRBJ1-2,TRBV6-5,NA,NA,TGTGCCAGCAGTTACTTTCCTCCCGTCGGCTACACCTTC,CASSYFPPVGYTF
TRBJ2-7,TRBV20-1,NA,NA,TGCAGTGCTAGTCCCCTTGAGGGAGCCATCTACGAGCAGTACTTC,CSASPLEGAIYEQYF
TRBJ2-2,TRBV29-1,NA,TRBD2,TGCAGCGTTGAAGATTCTCTAGCGGGATCCGGGGAGCTGTTTTTT,CSVEDSLAGSGELFF
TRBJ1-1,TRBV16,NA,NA,TGTGCCAGCAGCCAAACCCCACCTGGAGGGCACGCTGAAGCTTTCTTT,CASSQTPPGGHAEAFF
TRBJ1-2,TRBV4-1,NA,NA,TGCGCCAGCAGCCCCTCCACTGTGGACAGCAGGGTCTATGGCTACACCTTC,CASSPSTVDSRVYGYTF
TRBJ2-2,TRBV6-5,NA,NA,TGTGCCAGCAGGACTCCGAGCTCGAACACCGGGGAGCTGTTTTTT,CASRTPSSNTGELFF
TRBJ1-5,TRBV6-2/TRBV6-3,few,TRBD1,TGTGCCAGCAGTTACCAAAACAGGGGTAAGCATCAGCCCCAGCATTTT,CASSYQNRGKHQPQHF
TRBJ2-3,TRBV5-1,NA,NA,TGCGCCAGCAGCTTGGATGGACGGGACACAGATACGCAGTATTTT,CASSLDGRDTDTQYF
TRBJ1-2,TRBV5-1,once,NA,TGCGCCAGCAGCTTGACCTCGGGGGTTCTTGGCTACACCTTC,CASSLTSGVLGYTF
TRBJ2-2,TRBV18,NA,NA,TGTGCCAGCTCACCGCGGGGCGCCACCGGGGAGCTGTTTTTT,CASSPRGATGELFF
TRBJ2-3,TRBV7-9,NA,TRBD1,TGTGCCAGCAGCCCCAGTTCAGGGGGAAAGACAGATACGCAGTATTTT,CASSPSSGGKTDTQYF
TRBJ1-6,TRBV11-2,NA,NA,TGTGCCAGCAGCTTACAGGAGGGTTTCGGTTCACCCCTCCACTTT,CASSLQEGFGSPLHF
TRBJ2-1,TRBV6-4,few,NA,TGTGCCAGCAGTGACACCCGCGGGAATGAGCAGTTCTTC,CASSDTRGNEQFF
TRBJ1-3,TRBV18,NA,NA,TGTGCCAGCTCAAGTATATCTGGGGCCTCTGGAAACACCATATATTTT,CASSSISGASGNTIYF
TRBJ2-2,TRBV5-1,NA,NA,TGCGCCAGCAGCTCAGGGTGGGACACCGGGGAGCTGTTTTTT,CASSSGWDTGELFF
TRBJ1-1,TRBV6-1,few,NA,TGTGCCAGCAGTGAAGCGGGAACGACAGTATTGGGCGAAGCTTTCTTT,CASSEAGTTVLGEAFF